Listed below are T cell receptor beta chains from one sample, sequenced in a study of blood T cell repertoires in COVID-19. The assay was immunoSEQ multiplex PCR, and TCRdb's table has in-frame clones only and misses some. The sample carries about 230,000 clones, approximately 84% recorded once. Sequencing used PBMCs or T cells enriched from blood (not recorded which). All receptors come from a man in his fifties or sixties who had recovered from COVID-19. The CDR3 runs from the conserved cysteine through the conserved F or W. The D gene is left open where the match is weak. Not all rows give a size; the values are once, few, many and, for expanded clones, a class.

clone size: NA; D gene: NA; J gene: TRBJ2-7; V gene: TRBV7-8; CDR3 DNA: TGTGCCAGCAGCCTGCCCCCCCATCACCCCGGGGTCGAGCAGTACTTC; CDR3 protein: CASSLPPHHPGVEQYF
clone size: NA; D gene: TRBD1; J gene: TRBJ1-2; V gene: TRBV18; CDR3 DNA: TGTGCCAGCTCACCCGGACAGGGCGGTGGCTACACCTTC; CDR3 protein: CASSPGQGGGYTF
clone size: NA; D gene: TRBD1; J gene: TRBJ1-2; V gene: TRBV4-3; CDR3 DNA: TGCGCCAGCAGCTCCTCGACAGGGGAAAGGGGCTTATATGGCTACACCTTC; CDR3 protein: CASSSSTGERGLYGYTF
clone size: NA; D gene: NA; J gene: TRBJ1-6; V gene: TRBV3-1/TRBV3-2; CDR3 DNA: TGTGCCAGCAGCCAAGATACCCTCCACTTT; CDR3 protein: CASSQDTLHF
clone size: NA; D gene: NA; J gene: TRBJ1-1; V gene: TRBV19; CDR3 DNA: TGTGCCAGCCACCCTCCCCGGGGATTGGACACTGAAGCTTTCTTT; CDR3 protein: CASHPPRGLDTEAFF
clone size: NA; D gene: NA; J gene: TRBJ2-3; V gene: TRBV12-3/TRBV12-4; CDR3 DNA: TGTGCCAGCAGTTCACCAGTCACAGATACGCAGTATTTT; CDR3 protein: CASSSPVTDTQYF
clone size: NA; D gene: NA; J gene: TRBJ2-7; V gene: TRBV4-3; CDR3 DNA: TGCGCCAGCAGCCAATGGGACACCTCCTACGAGCAGTACTTC; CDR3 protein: CASSQWDTSYEQYF
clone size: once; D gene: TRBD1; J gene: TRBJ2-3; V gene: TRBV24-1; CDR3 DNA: TGTGCCACCAGTGACCAAGACAGGGTGTGGGATACGCAGTATTTT; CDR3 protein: CATSDQDRVWDTQYF
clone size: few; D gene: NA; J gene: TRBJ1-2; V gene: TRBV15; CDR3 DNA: TGTGCCACCAGCAGGGAGACCGGGACAACACTCTATGGCTACACCTTC; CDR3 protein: CATSRETGTTLYGYTF
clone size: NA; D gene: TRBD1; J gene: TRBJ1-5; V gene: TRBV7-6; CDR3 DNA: TGTGCCAGCAGCCCTAGAGTCGGGACAGGGCAAACTAATCAGCCCCAGCATTTT; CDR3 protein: CASSPRVGTGQTNQPQHF
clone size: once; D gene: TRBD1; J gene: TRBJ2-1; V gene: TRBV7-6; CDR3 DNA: TGTGCCAGCAGCTTAGCGGGACAGCCTCACAATGAGCAGTTCTTC; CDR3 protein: CASSLAGQPHNEQFF
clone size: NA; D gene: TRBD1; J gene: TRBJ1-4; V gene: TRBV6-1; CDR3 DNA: TGTGCCAGCAGTGAAGTCCCCGGGACAGGGGGTATACTGTTTTTT; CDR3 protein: CASSEVPGTGGILFF
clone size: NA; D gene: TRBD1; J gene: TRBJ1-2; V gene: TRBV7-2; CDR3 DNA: TGTGCCAGCAGCTGGACAGGGGACTATGGCTACACCTTC; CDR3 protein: CASSWTGDYGYTF
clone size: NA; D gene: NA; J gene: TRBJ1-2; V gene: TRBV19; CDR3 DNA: TGTGCCAGTAGTCCTCTCGCTGCGGCAGCGGGCTACACCTTC; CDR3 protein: CASSPLAAAAGYTF
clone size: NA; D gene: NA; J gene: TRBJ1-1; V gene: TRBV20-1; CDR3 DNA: TGCAGTGCTAGAGGAGGCACTGAAGCTTTCTTT; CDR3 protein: CSARGGTEAFF
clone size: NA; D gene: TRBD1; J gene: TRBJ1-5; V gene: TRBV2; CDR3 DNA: TGTGCCAGCCGACAGGGCTTAAATCAGCCCCAGCATTTT; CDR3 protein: CASRQGLNQPQHF
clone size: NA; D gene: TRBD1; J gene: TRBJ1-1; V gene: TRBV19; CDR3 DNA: TGTGCCAGTAGTAGCCGGGACAGCGGGGCTTTCTTT; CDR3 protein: CASSSRDSGAFF
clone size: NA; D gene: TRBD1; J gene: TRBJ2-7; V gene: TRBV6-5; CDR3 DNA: TGTGCCAGCAGCGCAACCGGGACAGGCCCCTACGAGCAGTACTTC; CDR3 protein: CASSATGTGPYEQYF
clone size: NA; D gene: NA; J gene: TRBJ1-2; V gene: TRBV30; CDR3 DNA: TGTGCCTGGAGTGTAGCGTTACACTTCCGTGTGGAACTTGGCTACACCTTC; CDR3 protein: CAWSVALHFRVELGYTF
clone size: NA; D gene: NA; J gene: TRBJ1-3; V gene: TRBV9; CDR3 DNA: TGTGCCAGCAGCGTTACAGGCAGCTCCTCTGGAAACACCATATATTTT; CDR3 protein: CASSVTGSSSGNTIYF
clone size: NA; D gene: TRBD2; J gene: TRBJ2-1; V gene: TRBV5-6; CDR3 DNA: TGTGCCAGCAGCAAGGGGCGGGGGGGCCACAATGAGCAGTTCTTC; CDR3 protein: CASSKGRGGHNEQFF
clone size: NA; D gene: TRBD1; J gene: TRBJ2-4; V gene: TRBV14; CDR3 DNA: TGTGCCAGCAGCCATGGACAGGGAAAAAACATTCAGTACTTC; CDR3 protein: CASSHGQGKNIQYF
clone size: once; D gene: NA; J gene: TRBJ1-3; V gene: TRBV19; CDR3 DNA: TGTGCCAGTACCCCGGGTCCCTCTGGAAACACCATATATTTT; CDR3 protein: CASTPGPSGNTIYF
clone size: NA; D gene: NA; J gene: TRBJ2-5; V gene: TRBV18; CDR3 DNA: TGTGCCAGCTCACCACCGCAACAGGGAGGGGAGACCCAGTACTTC; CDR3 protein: CASSPPQQGGETQYF
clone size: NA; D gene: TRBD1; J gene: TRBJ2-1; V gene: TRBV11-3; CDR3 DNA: TGTGCCAGCAACAAAGACAGGGGAATAGCGGATGAGCAGTTCTTC; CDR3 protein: CASNKDRGIADEQFF
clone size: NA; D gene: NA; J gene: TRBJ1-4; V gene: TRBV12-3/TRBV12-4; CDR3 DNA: TGTGCCAGCAGGTCCAACAGGGAAAAACTGTTTTTT; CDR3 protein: CASRSNREKLFF
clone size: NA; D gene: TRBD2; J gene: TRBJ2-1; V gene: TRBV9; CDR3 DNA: TGTGCCAGCAGCGTAGGGCTAGCGGAGCTCTACAATGAGCAGTTCTTC; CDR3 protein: CASSVGLAELYNEQFF
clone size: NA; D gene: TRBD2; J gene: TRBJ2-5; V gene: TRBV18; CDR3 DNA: TGTGCCAGCTCACTGACTAGCGGGATTAAAGAGACCCAGTACTTC; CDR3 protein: CASSLTSGIKETQYF
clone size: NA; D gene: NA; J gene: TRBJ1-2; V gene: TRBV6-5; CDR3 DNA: TGTGCCAGCAGACTAAACCCAGGGGCAGGCTATGGCTACACCTTC; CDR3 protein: CASRLNPGAGYGYTF
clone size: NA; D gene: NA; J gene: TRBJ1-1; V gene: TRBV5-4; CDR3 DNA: TGTGCCAGCAGCTTCGGGGGGCTCATGAACACTGAAGCTTTCTTT; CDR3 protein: CASSFGGLMNTEAFF
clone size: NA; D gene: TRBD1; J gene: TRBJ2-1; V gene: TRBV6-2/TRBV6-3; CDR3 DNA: TGTGCCAGCAGTTTCCGGACAGGGGTGGTTGAGCAGTTCTTC; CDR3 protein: CASSFRTGVVEQFF
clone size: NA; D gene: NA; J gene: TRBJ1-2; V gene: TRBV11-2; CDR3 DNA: TGTGCCAGCAGCTTTCGGGAGGAGTGGCGAAATAACTATGGCTACACCTTC; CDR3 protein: CASSFREEWRNNYGYTF
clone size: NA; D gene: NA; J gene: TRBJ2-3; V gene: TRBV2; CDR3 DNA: TGTGCCAGCAGTCCTACAACTAATACGCAGTATTTT; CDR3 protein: CASSPTTNTQYF
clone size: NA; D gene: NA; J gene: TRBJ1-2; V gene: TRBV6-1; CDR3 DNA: TGTGCCAGCAGTGAAAGTGGCATATCTAACTATGGCTACACCTTC; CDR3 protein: CASSESGISNYGYTF
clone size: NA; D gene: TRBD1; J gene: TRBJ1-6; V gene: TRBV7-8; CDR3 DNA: TGTGCCAGCAGCCTACAAGACAGGGGGTTTTCACCCCTCCACTTT; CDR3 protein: CASSLQDRGFSPLHF
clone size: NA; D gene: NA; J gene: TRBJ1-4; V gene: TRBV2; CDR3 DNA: TGTGCCAGCTTCACAGATACTAATGAAAAACTGTTTTTT; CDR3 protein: CASFTDTNEKLFF
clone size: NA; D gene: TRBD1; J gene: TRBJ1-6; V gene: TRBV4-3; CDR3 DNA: TGCGCCAGCAGCCATGAGGGGACAGGTAATTCACCCCTCCACTTT; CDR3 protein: CASSHEGTGNSPLHF
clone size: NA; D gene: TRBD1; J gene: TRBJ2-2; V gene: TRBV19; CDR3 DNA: TGTGCCAGTAGCAACAGGGGTGACACCGGGGAGCTGTTTTTT; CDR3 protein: CASSNRGDTGELFF
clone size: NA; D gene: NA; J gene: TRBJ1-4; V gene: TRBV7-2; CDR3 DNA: TGTGCCAGCAGCTTAACAGGGTTCGATGAAAAACTGTTTTTT; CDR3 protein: CASSLTGFDEKLFF
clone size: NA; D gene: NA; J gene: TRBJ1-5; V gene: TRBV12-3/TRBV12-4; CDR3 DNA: TGTGCCAGCAGTCCAGGGCCTAATCAGCCCCAGCATTTT; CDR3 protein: CASSPGPNQPQHF
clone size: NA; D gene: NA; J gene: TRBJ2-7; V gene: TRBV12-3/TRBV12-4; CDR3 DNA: TGTGCCAGCAGTTTAGATGGCAGCTACGAGCAGTACTTC; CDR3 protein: CASSLDGSYEQYF
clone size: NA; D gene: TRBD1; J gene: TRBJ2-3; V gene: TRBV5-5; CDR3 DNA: TGTGCCAGCAGCTTGTCTGGCAGGGGGCAAGGTACGCAGTATTTT; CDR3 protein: CASSLSGRGQGTQYF
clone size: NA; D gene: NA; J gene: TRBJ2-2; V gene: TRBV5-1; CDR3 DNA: TGCGCCAGCAGCTACGGGACTGAGAACACCGGGGAGCTGTTTTTT; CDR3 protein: CASSYGTENTGELFF
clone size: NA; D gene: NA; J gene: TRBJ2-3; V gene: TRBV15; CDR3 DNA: TGTGCCACCAGCAGAGGTGGAGAAGATACGCAGTATTTT; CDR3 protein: CATSRGGEDTQYF
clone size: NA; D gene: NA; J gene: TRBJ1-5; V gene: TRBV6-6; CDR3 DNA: TGTGCCAGCAGTATACAGGTCAATAGCAATCAGCCCCAGCATTTT; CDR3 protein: CASSIQVNSNQPQHF
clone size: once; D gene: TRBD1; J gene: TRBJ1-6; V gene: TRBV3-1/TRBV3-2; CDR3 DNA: TGTGCCAGCAGCCAGGCAGACAGGGTAAATTCACCCCTCCACTTT; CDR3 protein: CASSQADRVNSPLHF
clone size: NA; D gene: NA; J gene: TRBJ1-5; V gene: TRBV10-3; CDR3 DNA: TGTGCCATTCGAACAGATAGCAATCAGCCCCAGCATTTT; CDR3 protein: CAIRTDSNQPQHF
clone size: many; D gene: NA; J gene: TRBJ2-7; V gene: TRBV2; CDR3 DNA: TGTGCCAGCAGTGACGTATGGCCAACCTACGAGCAGTACTTC; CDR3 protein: CASSDVWPTYEQYF
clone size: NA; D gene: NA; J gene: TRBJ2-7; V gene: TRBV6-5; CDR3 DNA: TGTGCCAGCAGGAGGGACTTCTCCTACGAGCAGTACTTC; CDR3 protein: CASRRDFSYEQYF